These 27 T cell receptor beta chains came from one sample sequenced in a study of early T cells in non-severe SARS-CoV-2 infection. TCRdb fed the 5' RACE reads into MiXCR, producing one record per CDR3 protein. The table includes tens of thousands of distinct CDR3 sequences, around 5.7% detected once. The sequenced sample consisted of whole blood. Receptors originate from an adult who was a healthcare worker with PCR-confirmed SARS-CoV-2 infection or an uninfected control (not recorded which).

This clonotype has more than one count but fewer than ten. The CDR3 is CASSYSNPGLNPSDTQYF. The CDR3 bases are TGTGCCAGCAGTTACTCGAATCCGGGACTCAACCCCTCCGATACGCAGTATTTT. The V gene is TRBV6-6, the J gene TRBJ2-3, with a tentative D call TRBD2 (6 bases). Trimming removed 0 bases at V and 6 bases at J, with 22 bases between. The germline gives CDR1 MNHNY, CDR2 SVGAGI (reference sequence). The CDR3 contains 18 residues.

As concerns this clonotype: A much larger clone differs by one base, so this may be a read error. The chain couples TRBV6-1 to TRBJ2-5; maybe TRBD2 (6 bases). The CDR3 has 16 residues. With 0 bases removed from V and 1 base from J, the gap between germline ends came to 12 bases. In germline, CDR1 is MNHNS, CDR2 SASEGT. As DNA, the CDR3 is TGTGCCAGCAGTGAAGCTACAGAGGGAGGCCAAGAGACCCAGTACTTC. Translated: CASSEATEGGQETQYF.

Regarding this clonotype: A much larger clone sits a single nucleotide away, making a read error possible. Since no conserved phenylalanine or tryptophan closes the CDR3, a read error is the likely cause. The gene calls are TRBV5-1 and TRBJ2-6; no firm D call. With 3 bases removed from V and 2 bases from J, the gap between germline ends came to 12 bases. Germline-derived CDR1 and CDR2 are SGHRS and YFSETQ. This CDR3 is built from 16 residues. In DNA form, the CDR3 reads TGCGCCAGCAGCTCGGGCGGTCGAGCTGGGGCCAACGTCCTGACTTCC. It translates to CASSSGGRAGANVLTS.

This clonotype was observed a handful of times. The chain couples TRBV3-1 to TRBJ2-7; 11 nucleotides align to TRBD1. Germline-derived CDR1 and CDR2 are LGHDT and YNNKEL (reference sequence). The trim removed 2 bases at V and 4 bases at J, leaving 7 bases unmatched. The CDR3 length is 16 residues. CDR3 in amino acids: CASSQSWTGGSYEQYF. The DNA of the CDR3 is TGTGCCAGCAGCCAATCATGGACAGGGGGCTCTTACGAGCAGTACTTC.

In DNA form, the CDR3 reads TGCGCCAGCAGCTTAAACGGGAACTCCTACGAGCAGTACTTC. As protein: CASSLNGNSYEQYF. The V call is TRBV5-1, the J call TRBJ2-7, with D perhaps TRBD2 (5 bases). In germline, CDR1 is SGHRS, CDR2 YFSETQ. V dropped 2 bases and J dropped 0 bases, with 9 bases sitting between them. This CDR3 region has 14 residues.

Ten or more counts support this clonotype. The rearrangement joins TRBV12-3 or TRBV12-4 to TRBJ1-1; no clear D gene. Trimming took off 7 bases at V and 4 bases at J, with 13 bases between the two ends. The length of the CDR3 is 13 residues. Here the CDR3 DNA reads TGTGCCAGCACCAGAACAGAGGGCACTGAAGCTTTCTTT. Its translation is CASTRTEGTEAFF.

This clonotype came up many times. The chain links TRBV2 to TRBJ1-2, with 7 nucleotides matching TRBD1. Germline values: CDR1 SNHLY, CDR2 FYNNEI. The CDR3 has 14 amino acids. Trimming removed 8 bases from V and 7 bases from J; junction bases left unmatched: 13. CDR3 protein: CASFGQVVGPGYTF. CDR3 sequence (DNA): TGTGCCAGCTTCGGACAGGTCGTAGGACCTGGCTACACCTTC.

In this sample, this clonotype turned up many times. V and J are TRBV5-8 and TRBJ1-1; no reliable D call. The germline V and J ends were trimmed by 9 bases and 4 bases, with 13 bases remaining between them. The CDR3 totals 12 residues. Looked up from germline, CDR1 is SGHTS and CDR2 is YDEGEE. The CDR3 bases are TGTGCCACCCCTGGTCGTATCACTGAAGCTTTCTTT. This gives the protein CATPGRITEAFF.

The table lists this clonotype with many counts. This sequence joins TRBV3-1 and TRBJ1-4; 7 bases line up with TRBD1. CDR3 length: 12 amino acids. Germline trimming cut 2 bases from V and 16 bases from J; bases unmatched to any gene: 7. CDR1 and CDR2 (germline): LGHDT, YNNKEL (reference sequence). DNA for the CDR3: TGTGCCAGCAGCCAAAAGCCGGGACAGCCGTTTTTT. This translates into CASSQKPGQPFF.

This clonotype was found many times. V is TRBV15 and J is TRBJ2-4, with D possibly being TRBD1 (5 bases). CDR3 length: 14 amino acids. Germline assignment: CDR1 LNHNV and CDR2 YYDKDF (reference sequence). Trimming stripped 3 bases from V and 5 bases from J, with 11 bases between. This chain's CDR3 is CATSRGQGENIQYF. CDR3 DNA sequence: TGTGCCACCAGCAGGGGTCAAGGGGAAAACATTCAGTACTTC.

Many counts were recorded for this clonotype. The chain employs TRBV20-1 and TRBJ1-6; D remains ambiguous. This CDR3 has 13 amino acids. The V end lost 6 bases, the J end lost 7 bases, and 13 bases lay between the germline ends. CDR1 and CDR2 from the germline V gene are DFQATT and SNEGSKA (reference sequence). The CDR3 region is CSALDQQNSPLHF. CDR3 coding DNA: TGCAGTGCCCTGGACCAGCAAAATTCACCCCTCCACTTT.

Ten or more counts support this clonotype. The chain employs TRBV20-1 and TRBJ2-4; D might be TRBD1 (5 bases). V lost 6 bases and J 6 bases, leaving 18 bases between the germline ends. Germline loops: CDR1 DFQATT, CDR2 SNEGSKA (reference sequence). The CDR3 spans 14 residues. CDR3 in amino acids: CSAGPAGLINIQYF. CDR3 DNA: TGCAGTGCGGGGCCCGCAGGGTTAATAAACATTCAGTACTTC.

This clonotype was found many times. This rearrangement joins TRBV3-1 to TRBJ1-6, with a weak D call TRBD1 (6 bases). V was trimmed by 3 bases and J by 4 bases, leaving 13 bases between them. This CDR3 is 16 amino acids long. From germline, CDR1 is LGHDT and CDR2 YNNKEL (reference sequence). CDR3 region: CASSQRQVKYNSPLHF. The CDR3 DNA follows: TGTGCCAGCAGCCAGAGACAGGTGAAATATAATTCACCCCTCCACTTT.

This clonotype rates as medium-sized. The genes are TRBV20-1 and TRBJ2-2; D uncertain. The CDR3 covers 14 residues. Germline V gene data show CDR1 as DFQATT and CDR2 as SNEGSKA (reference sequence). Trimming cost V 2 bases and J 0 bases, with 7 bases left between them. Written as DNA, the CDR3 is TGCAGTGCTAGATGGCAGACGAACACCGGGGAGCTGTTTTTT. Translation gives CSARWQTNTGELFF.

This clonotype has ten or more counts. The gene calls are TRBV12-3 or TRBV12-4 and TRBJ2-3; tentative D call: TRBD2 (6 bases). The CDR3 covers 15 residues. V dropped 5 bases and J dropped 0 bases, with 12 bases sitting between them. The CDR3 sequence is CASSRAGSSTDTQYF. The DNA of the CDR3 is TGTGCCAGCAGTCGAGCGGGCTCAAGCACAGATACGCAGTATTTT.

This clonotype was counted only a few times. J is TRBJ2-7 and V is TRBV10-3; 9 nucleotides agree with TRBD1. The CDR3 is made up of 13 amino acids. With 7 bases clipped from V and 3 bases from J, the junction kept 4 bases outside the gene matches. Germline V CDR1 and CDR2: ENHRY, SYGVKD. The CDR3 DNA sequence: TGTGCCATCACACAGGGGGCAAGCTACGAGCAGTACTTC. It specifies CAITQGASYEQYF.

This clonotype occurred many times. This chain joins TRBV5-5 and TRBJ2-7, with D possibly TRBD2 on 5 matching bases. Per the germline V gene, CDR1 is SGHKS and CDR2 is YYEKEE (reference sequence). The CDR3 loop spans 15 amino acids. Trimming took off 0 bases at V and 0 bases at J, with 10 bases between the two ends. The CDR3 reads CASSLAGSISYEQYF. The CDR3 DNA reads as TGTGCCAGCAGCTTGGCGGGGTCCATCTCCTACGAGCAGTACTTC.

This clonotype showed up many times. The rearrangement links TRBV5-6 to TRBJ2-7; D may be TRBD2 (6 bases). This CDR3 comprises 12 residues. V lost 5 bases to trimming and J lost 4 bases, with 10 bases between them. CDR1 SGHDT and CDR2 YYEEEE come from the germline V gene. This CDR3 is CASRGLAYEQYF. In DNA form, the CDR3 reads TGTGCCAGCAGGGGACTTGCTTACGAGCAGTACTTC.

The sample holds many counts of this clonotype. The V call is TRBV5-1, the J call TRBJ2-3; 9 nucleotides line up with TRBD1. V lost 4 bases and J lost 2; bases outside the gene matches: 14. The CDR3 loop spans 18 amino acids. CDR1 SGHRS and CDR2 YFSETQ come from the germline V gene. DNA of the CDR3: TGCGCCAGCAGCAGCGGGACAGGGAGTGGTGGACACACAGATACGCAGTATTTT. Translated: CASSSGTGSGGHTDTQYF.

This clonotype appeared many times. The chain joins TRBV6-1 to TRBJ2-7; maybe TRBD2 (6 bases). Per the germline V gene, CDR1 is MNHNS and CDR2 is SASEGT. Trimming stripped 3 bases from V and 2 bases from J, with 17 bases between. This CDR3 has 16 residues. CDR3 residues: CASSETGTLGAYEQYF. The CDR3 bases are TGTGCCAGCAGTGAGACCGGGACTCTCGGGGCCTACGAGCAGTACTTC.

This clonotype was counted ten times or more. The chain combines TRBV29-1 with TRBJ2-5; the D gene is possibly TRBD1 (6 bases). Per germline, CDR1 SQVTM and CDR2 ANQGSEA. The CDR3 covers 12 residues. Trimming removed 6 bases from V and 3 bases from J, with 11 bases in between. CDR3 sequence reads: CSVRSGEETQYF. CDR3 DNA sequence: TGCAGCGTGAGATCAGGGGAAGAGACCCAGTACTTC.

The sample holds many counts of this clonotype. The V gene is TRBV20-1, the J gene TRBJ1-1; 9 positions agree with TRBD1. The germline V gene encodes CDR1 DFQATT and CDR2 SNEGSKA (reference sequence). The CDR3 contains 14 residues. V shed 3 bases and J 1 base; nucleotides not matched to a gene: 3. This CDR3 is CSARGDRANTEAFF. Written as DNA, the CDR3 is TGCAGTGCTAGGGGGGACAGGGCGAACACTGAAGCTTTCTTT.

This clonotype was seen ten or more times. This chain links TRBV6-5 with TRBJ2-3; D is undetermined. The CDR3 is made up of 14 amino acids. The V gene's germline CDR1 is MNHEY and CDR2 SVGAGI. V lost 6 bases, J lost 4 bases, and 14 bases lay in between. The CDR3 bases are TGTGCCAGCAGCAGGACCTTACCGGCAGATACGCAGTATTTT. Its translation: CASSRTLPADTQYF.

This clonotype was recorded at least ten times. The chain couples TRBV7-2 to TRBJ2-5; D gene unclear. Germline values: CDR1 SGHTA, CDR2 FQGNSA. The ends were cut back, 5 bases at V and 2 bases at J, with 9 bases in the middle. The CDR3 has 13 amino acids. DNA of the CDR3: TGTGCCAGCAGCCGAGGCCAACAAGAGACCCAGTACTTC. It codes for CASSRGQQETQYF.

This clonotype was seen repeatedly, ten times or more. The rearrangement uses TRBV6-6 and TRBJ1-5, with D hard to call. This CDR3 is 13 amino acids long. Germline loops: CDR1 MNHNY, CDR2 SVGAGI (reference sequence). V was trimmed by 6 bases and J by 0 bases, leaving 6 bases between them. CDR3 sequence: CASSPPSNQPQHF. CDR3 bases: TGTGCCAGCAGCCCCCCTAGCAATCAGCCCCAGCATTTT.

The chain is built from TRBV7-8 and TRBJ2-7; no clear D. There are 16 residues in the CDR3. CDR1 SGHVS and CDR2 FQNEAQ come from the germline V gene. V lost 1 base to trimming and J lost 2 bases, with 15 bases between them. CDR3 nucleotide sequence: TGTGCCAGCAGCTTAGAGGTAGCCTTGACAACCTACGAGCAGTACTTC. Translation gives CASSLEVALTTYEQYF.

Notes on this clonotype: This may be a read error, as it is one base from a much larger clone. The V and J genes are TRBV29-1 and TRBJ2-5; D might be TRBD2 (6 bases). This CDR3 spans 12 amino acids. V dropped 4 bases and J dropped 7 bases, with 13 bases sitting between them. Germline assignment: CDR1 SQVTM and CDR2 ANQGSEA. CDR3 DNA sequence: TGCAGCGTTGGCAGGGAGGAAGGGACCCAGTACTTC. This encodes CSVGREEGTQYF.